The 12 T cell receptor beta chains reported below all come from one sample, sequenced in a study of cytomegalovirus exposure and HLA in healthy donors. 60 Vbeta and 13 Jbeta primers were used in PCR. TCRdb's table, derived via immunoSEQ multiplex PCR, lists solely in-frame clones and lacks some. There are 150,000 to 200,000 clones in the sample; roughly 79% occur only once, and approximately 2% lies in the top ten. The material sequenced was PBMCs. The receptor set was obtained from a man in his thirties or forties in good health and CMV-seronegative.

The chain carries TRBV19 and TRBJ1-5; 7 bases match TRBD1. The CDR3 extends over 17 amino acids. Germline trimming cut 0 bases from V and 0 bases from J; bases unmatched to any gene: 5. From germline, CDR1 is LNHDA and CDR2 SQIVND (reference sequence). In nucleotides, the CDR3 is TGTGCCAGTAGTATAGATCTAGGGGGCTATAGCAATCAGCCCCAGCATTTT. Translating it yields CASSIDLGGYSNQPQHF.

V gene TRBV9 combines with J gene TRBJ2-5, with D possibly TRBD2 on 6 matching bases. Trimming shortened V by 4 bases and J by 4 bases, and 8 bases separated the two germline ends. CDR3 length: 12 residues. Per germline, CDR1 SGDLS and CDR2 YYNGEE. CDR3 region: CASSSGLETQYF. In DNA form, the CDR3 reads TGTGCCAGCAGCTCGGGACTAGAGACCCAGTACTTC.

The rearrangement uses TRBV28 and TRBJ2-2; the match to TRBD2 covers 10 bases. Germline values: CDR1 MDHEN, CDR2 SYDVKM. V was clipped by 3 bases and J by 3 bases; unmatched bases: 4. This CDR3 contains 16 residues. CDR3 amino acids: CASSFRTSGYTGELFF. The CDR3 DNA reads TGTGCCAGCAGTTTTAGGACTAGCGGATACACCGGGGAGCTGTTTTTT.

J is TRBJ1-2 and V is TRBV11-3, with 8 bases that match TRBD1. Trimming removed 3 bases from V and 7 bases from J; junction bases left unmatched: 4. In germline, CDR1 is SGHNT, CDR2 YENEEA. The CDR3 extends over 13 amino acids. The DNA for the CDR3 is TGTGCCAGCAGCTTTACAGGGGGTGCTGGCTACACCTTC. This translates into CASSFTGGAGYTF. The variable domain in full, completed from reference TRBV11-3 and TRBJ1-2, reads EAGVVQSPRYKIIEKKQPVAFWCNPISGHNTLYWYLQNLGQGPELLIRYENEEAVDDSQLPKDRFSAERLKGVDSTLKIQPAELGDSAVYLCASSFTGGAGYTFGSGTRLTVV.

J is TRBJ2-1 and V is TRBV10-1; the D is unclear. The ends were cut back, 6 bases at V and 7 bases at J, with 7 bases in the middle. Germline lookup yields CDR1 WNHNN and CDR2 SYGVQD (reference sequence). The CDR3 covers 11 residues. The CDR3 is CASSPGNEQFF. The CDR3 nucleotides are TGCGCCAGCAGCCCGGGTAATGAGCAGTTCTTC.

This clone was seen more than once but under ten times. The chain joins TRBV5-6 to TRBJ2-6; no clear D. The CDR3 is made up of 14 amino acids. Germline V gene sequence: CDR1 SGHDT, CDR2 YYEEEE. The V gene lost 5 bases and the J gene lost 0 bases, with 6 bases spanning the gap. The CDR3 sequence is CASRANSGANVLTF. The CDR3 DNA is TGTGCCAGCAGGGCCAACTCTGGGGCCAACGTCCTGACTTTC.

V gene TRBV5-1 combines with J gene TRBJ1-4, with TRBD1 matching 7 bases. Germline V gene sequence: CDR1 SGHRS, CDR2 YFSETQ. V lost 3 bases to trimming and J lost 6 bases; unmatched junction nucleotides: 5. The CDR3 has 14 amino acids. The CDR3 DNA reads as TGCGCCAGCAGCTACCAGGGGGTGGATGAAAAACTGTTTTTT. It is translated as CASSYQGVDEKLFF.

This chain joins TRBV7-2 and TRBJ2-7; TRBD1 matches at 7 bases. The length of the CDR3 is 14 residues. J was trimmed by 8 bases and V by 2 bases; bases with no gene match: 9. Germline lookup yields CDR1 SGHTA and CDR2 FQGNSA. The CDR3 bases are TGTGCCAGCAGCTTAAACAGGGGCGTTGATAAGCAGTACTTC. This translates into CASSLNRGVDKQYF.

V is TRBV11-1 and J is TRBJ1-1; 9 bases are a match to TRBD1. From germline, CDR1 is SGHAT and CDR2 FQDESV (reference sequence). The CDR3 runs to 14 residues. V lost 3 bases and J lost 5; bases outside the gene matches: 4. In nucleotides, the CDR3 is TGTGCCAGCAGCTTGGACAGGGGTATTACTGAAGCTTTCTTT. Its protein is CASSLDRGITEAFF.

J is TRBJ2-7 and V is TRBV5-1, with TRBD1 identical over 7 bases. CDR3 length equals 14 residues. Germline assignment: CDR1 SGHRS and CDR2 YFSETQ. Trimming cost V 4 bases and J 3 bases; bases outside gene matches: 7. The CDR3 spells CASSPTRQGYEQYF. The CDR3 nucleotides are TGCGCCAGCAGCCCAACGAGACAGGGCTACGAGCAGTACTTC.

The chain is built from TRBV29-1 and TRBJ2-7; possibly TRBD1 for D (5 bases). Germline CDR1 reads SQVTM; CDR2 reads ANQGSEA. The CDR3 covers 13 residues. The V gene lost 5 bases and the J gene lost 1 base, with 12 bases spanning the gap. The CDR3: CSVSNPGSYEQYF. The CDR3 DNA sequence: TGCAGCGTTTCCAATCCAGGGTCCTACGAGCAGTACTTC.

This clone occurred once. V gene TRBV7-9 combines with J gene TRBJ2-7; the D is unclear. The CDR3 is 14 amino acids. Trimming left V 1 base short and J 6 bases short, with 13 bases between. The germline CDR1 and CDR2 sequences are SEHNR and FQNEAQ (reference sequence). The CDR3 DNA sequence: TGTGCCAGCAGCTTAGGAGGTCAATATGGCGAGCAGTACTTC. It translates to CASSLGGQYGEQYF. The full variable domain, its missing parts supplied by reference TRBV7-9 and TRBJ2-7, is DTGVSQNPRHKITKRGQNVTFRCDPISEHNRLYWYRQTLGQGPEFLTYFQNEAQLEKSRLLSDRFSAERPKGSFSTLEIQRTEQGDSAMYLCASSLGGQYGEQYFGPGTRLTVT.